This TCR beta chain was found in a study of control samples from healthy donors and cancer patients. TCRdb's copy holds only in-frame clones and misses some; the assay was immunoSEQ multiplex PCR. Of 170,000 or so clones in the sample, about 91% are singletons; the top ten hold 2%. V shed 1 base and J shed 3 bases, with 13 bases lying between them. There are 15 residues in the CDR3. Germline assignment: CDR1 MGHRA and CDR2 YSYEKL. The chain couples TRBV4-1 to TRBJ2-7, with a tentative D call TRBD2 (8 bases). Input material: blood. This sequence originates from a woman in her 40s in good health. The CDR3 loop reads CASSQGDSGGYEQYF. CDR3 sequence (DNA): TGCGCCAGCAGCCAAGGGGACAGCGGGGGCTACGAGCAGTACTTC.